Shown below are 28 T cell receptor beta chains from a single sample sequenced in a study of response to subunit inactivated influenza vaccine. MiXCR, run by TCRdb on the RT-PCR reads, gives a single entry per CDR3 protein. The sample contains approximately 500,000 distinct CDR3 sequences, roughly 25% of which appear only once. The sample was also linked to a second study, of T cells expressing NK-cell markers. That paper adds: Making the TCR beta cDNA relied on 5'RACE template switching with UMIs.

Sequencing was performed on CD4+ T cells sorted from PBMCs, taken 11 to 12 days after vaccination. The receptors come from a man aged 45-65 years who received an inactivated influenza vaccine.

This clonotype was detected only a few times. The rearrangement uses TRBV20-1 and TRBJ2-7; D unclear. The ends were cut back, 3 bases at V and 0 bases at J, with 12 bases in the middle. Germline CDR1 reads DFQATT; CDR2 reads SNEGSKA (reference sequence). The CDR3 is 14 residues long. CDR3 nucleotide sequence: TGCAGTGCTAGGCTTGATCCATACTCCTACGAGCAGTACTTC. Translated, it gives CSARLDPYSYEQYF.

There are a few counts of this clonotype. CDR3 loop: CSVEVRGPSGANVLTF. DNA of the CDR3: TGCAGCGTTGAAGTAAGAGGGCCCTCTGGGGCCAACGTCCTGACTTTC. The chain has TRBV29-1 and TRBJ2-6, with D tentatively TRBD2 (5 bases). The CDR3 runs to 16 residues. Trimming removed 1 base from V and 0 bases from J, with 10 bases in between. CDR1 and CDR2 from the germline V gene are SQVTM and ANQGSEA.

The chain uses TRBV20-1 and TRBJ2-1; 9 bases line up with TRBD2. Germline loops: CDR1 DFQATT, CDR2 SNEGSKA (reference sequence). The V and J ends lost 0 bases and 10 bases, in that order; junction bases with no gene match: 13. The CDR3 is made up of 16 amino acids. Written as DNA, the CDR3 is TGCAGTGCTAGAGATCCCCGGAGAGCGCGGGGGGGCGAGCAGTTCTTC. This translates into CSARDPRRARGGEQFF.

The CDR3 DNA is TGTGCCAGCAGCTTGTCTGGGGGAGGAAACACTGAAGCTTTCTTT. Translation: CASSLSGGGNTEAFF. The chain links TRBV7-2 to TRBJ1-1, with D maybe TRBD1 (5 bases). V was clipped by 3 bases and J by 2 bases, with 13 bases between them. CDR1 and CDR2 (germline): SGHTA, FQGNSA. CDR3 length: 15 amino acids.

V and J are TRBV20-1 and TRBJ2-7, with TRBD1 matching over 9 bases. The V gene's germline CDR1 is DFQATT and CDR2 SNEGSKA (reference sequence). After removal of 4 bases from V and 3 bases from J, the junction contained 10 bases not matched to a gene. The CDR3 totals 15 residues. The DNA for the CDR3 is TGCAGTGCTAAAAGTCGGACAGGGGCTAGCTACGAGCAGTACTTC. It is translated as CSAKSRTGASYEQYF.

V is TRBV7-9 and J is TRBJ1-1; possible D gene TRBD1, 5 bases. Germline V gene sequence: CDR1 SEHNR, CDR2 FQNEAQ (reference sequence). The CDR3 is made up of 14 amino acids. V lost 8 bases, J lost 1 base, and 14 bases lay in between. The CDR3 DNA reads as TGTGCCAGCCACCGGGACGAAGGGAACACTGAAGCTTTCTTT. It specifies CASHRDEGNTEAFF.

This clonotype was observed a single time. The chain carries TRBV27 and TRBJ2-7, with D perhaps TRBD1 (5 bases). The CDR3 totals 12 residues. The germline V and J ends were trimmed by 0 bases and 6 bases, with 6 bases remaining between them. Germline CDR1 reads MNHEY; CDR2 reads SMNVEV (reference sequence). The CDR3 sequence: CASSLSGAEQYF. The CDR3 DNA is TGTGCCAGCAGTTTATCAGGGGCCGAGCAGTACTTC.

The table lists this clonotype with a few counts. This sequence joins TRBV6-5 and TRBJ2-1; 11 bases are a match to TRBD1. The CDR3 totals 17 residues. Germline values: CDR1 MNHEY, CDR2 SVGAGI. The junction had 11 bases not matched to a gene; V was cut back by 2 bases and J by 8 bases. The CDR3 region is CASSYGWGRDRGDEQFF. CDR3 DNA: TGTGCCAGCAGTTACGGTTGGGGACGGGACAGGGGGGATGAGCAGTTCTTC.

CDR3 bases: TGTGCCAGCAGTGAAAGGGTAGGGAACACTGAAGCTTTCTTT. Protein product: CASSERVGNTEAFF. V usage is TRBV2 and J usage is TRBJ1-1; D not resolved. V lost 2 bases to trimming and J lost 1 base, with 8 bases between them. This CDR3 has 14 residues. CDR1 is SNHLY, CDR2 FYNNEI, per germline.

This clonotype was observed a few times. The chain is built from TRBV15 and TRBJ2-1; 8 bases agree with TRBD2. Germline CDR1 is LNHNV and CDR2 is YYDKDF (reference sequence). CDR3 length: 15 residues. The junction had 7 bases not matched to a gene; V was cut back by 6 bases and J by 3 bases. DNA for the CDR3: TGTGCCACCAGTCCCCCAGCGGGGGTCTACAATGAGCAGTTCTTC. It encodes CATSPPAGVYNEQFF.

The chain combines TRBV29-1 with TRBJ2-2, with 12 positions matching TRBD1. The length of the CDR3 is 15 residues. V lost 1 base, J lost 5 bases, and 2 bases stayed unmatched. Germline CDR1 and CDR2: SQVTM and ANQGSEA. CDR3 protein: CSVEGDRGRTGELFF. In DNA form, the CDR3 reads TGCAGCGTTGAAGGGGACAGGGGGCGTACCGGGGAGCTGTTTTTT.

This chain uses TRBV6-5 with TRBJ1-2; the D gene is possibly TRBD1 (5 bases). This CDR3 comprises 14 residues. CDR1 and CDR2 (germline): MNHEY, SVGAGI. Trimming took off 4 bases at V and 4 bases at J, with 13 bases between the two ends. The CDR3 protein is CASSSLAGPYGYTF. CDR3 bases: TGTGCCAGCAGTTCCCTCGCAGGGCCCTATGGCTACACCTTC.

V and J are TRBV20-1 and TRBJ2-1; 13 bases map to TRBD2. There are 14 residues in the CDR3. V shed 5 bases and J 10 bases; nucleotides not matched to a gene: 8. The germline gives CDR1 DFQATT, CDR2 SNEGSKA (reference sequence). The CDR3 spells CSARRTSGGIEQFF. The CDR3 coding sequence is TGCAGTGCTCGTCGGACTAGCGGGGGAATCGAGCAGTTCTTC.

The rearrangement links TRBV4-3 to TRBJ2-1; TRBD2 agrees at 7 bases. The CDR3 runs to 16 residues. Germline-derived CDR1 and CDR2 are LGHNA and YSLEER. With V trimmed by 0 bases and J by 5 bases, 7 bases remained unmatched. The CDR3 region has the DNA TGCGCCAGCAGCCAAGATCTTAAGCGGGGCCACAATGAGCAGTTCTTC. As protein: CASSQDLKRGHNEQFF.

V is TRBV7-2 and J is TRBJ2-7; D unclear. V lost 4 bases, J lost 6 bases, and 7 bases lay in between. Germline CDR1 reads SGHTA; CDR2 reads FQGNSA. The CDR3 runs to 11 residues. The CDR3 region has the DNA TGTGCCAGCAGCTCCGCGTTCGAGCAGTACTTC. Its protein is CASSSAFEQYF.

The chain joins TRBV29-1 to TRBJ2-1; D gene uncertain. Trimming took 1 base from V and 0 from J, leaving 4 bases between them. Per germline, CDR1 SQVTM and CDR2 ANQGSEA. The CDR3 extends over 13 amino acids. The CDR3 loop reads CSVEASSYNEQFF. DNA for the CDR3: TGCAGCGTTGAAGCCAGCTCCTACAATGAGCAGTTCTTC.

This clonotype was found a few times. The rearrangement uses TRBV27 and TRBJ2-5; perhaps TRBD2 as D (6 bases). V was cut by 5 bases and J by 4 bases, with 14 bases left in between. Germline CDR1 is MNHEY and CDR2 is SMNVEV (reference sequence). The CDR3 has 14 residues. CDR3 amino acids: CASSGDSRGETQYF. CDR3 in DNA: TGTGCCAGCAGTGGGGACTCAAGGGGAGAGACCCAGTACTTC.

This clonotype was counted a few times. The V call is TRBV24-1, the J call TRBJ1-2; D is unclear. The CDR3 extends over 11 amino acids. Trimming left V 5 bases short and J 9 bases short, with 9 bases between. CDR1 and CDR2 (germline): KGHDR, SFDVKD. CDR3 region: CATSVGNRYTF. CDR3 DNA: TGTGCCACCAGTGTGGGAAATCGCTACACCTTC.

In DNA, the CDR3 is TGTGCTTGCAGCCCTTCAGGGGGCATCGGGGAGCTGTTTTTT. It yields the protein CACSPSGGIGELFF. V is TRBV7-9 and J is TRBJ2-2; 8 positions agree with TRBD1. Germline values: CDR1 SEHNR, CDR2 FQNEAQ (reference sequence). This CDR3 spans 14 amino acids.

CDR3 coding DNA: TGTGCCACCTCCGGGACAGGGTCGTCGAGCTCCTACGAGCAGTACTTC. This gives the protein CATSGTGSSSSYEQYF. V is TRBV15 and J is TRBJ2-7, with 9 positions matching TRBD1. The CDR3 extends over 16 amino acids. The germline CDR1 and CDR2 sequences are LNHNV and YYDKDF (reference sequence). V trimming: 8 bases; J trimming: 0 bases; junction bases outside the gene matches: 11.

This clonotype was observed a few times. The genes are TRBV20-1 and TRBJ1-1; D is unclear. The V gene's germline CDR1 is DFQATT and CDR2 SNEGSKA (reference sequence). Trimming pared 0 bases from V and 0 bases from J, leaving 8 bases between. The CDR3 consists of 14 residues. The CDR3 DNA is TGCAGTGCTAGAGACGTACAGATGAACACTGAAGCTTTCTTT. Its protein is CSARDVQMNTEAFF.

V is TRBV3-1 and J is TRBJ2-1; D is perhaps TRBD1 or TRBD2 (5 bases each). The CDR3 totals 16 residues. Trimming pared 1 base from V and 5 bases from J, leaving 15 bases between. Germline V lookup: CDR1 LGHDT, CDR2 YNNKEL (reference sequence). The CDR3 DNA follows: TGTGCCAGCAGCCAAGGGTGGGGGAATCTAAACAATGAGCAGTTCTTC. Translation gives CASSQGWGNLNNEQFF.

The CDR3 reads CSVVGVRYEQYF. The CDR3 region has the DNA TGCAGCGTTGTAGGGGTTCGCTACGAGCAGTACTTC. The V gene is TRBV29-1, the J gene TRBJ2-7; TRBD1 is a possible D gene (5 bases). This CDR3 comprises 12 residues. Between the trimmed V and J ends, which lost 4 bases and 3 bases, there was a span of 10 bases. Per germline, CDR1 SQVTM and CDR2 ANQGSEA.

The chain employs TRBV30 and TRBJ2-7, with no clear D. Between the trimmed V and J ends, which lost 0 bases and 7 bases, there was a span of 13 bases. There are 13 residues in the CDR3. The V gene's germline CDR1 is GTSNPN and CDR2 SVGIG (reference sequence). This CDR3 is CAWSVLVLGEQYF. The CDR3 DNA follows: TGTGCCTGGAGTGTACTGGTTTTGGGGGAGCAGTACTTC. The complete variable domain, with remaining parts taken from reference TRBV30 and TRBJ2-7, reads SQTIHQWPATLVQPVGSPLSLECTVEGTSNPNLYWYRQAAGRGLQLLFYSVGIGQISSEVPQNLSASRPQDRQFILSSKKLLLSDSGFYLCAWSVLVLGEQYFGPGTRLTVT.

This clonotype has only a few counts. The V call is TRBV7-8, the J call TRBJ1-2; 9 positions match TRBD1. The CDR3 is 15 residues long. J was trimmed by 3 bases and V by 3 bases; bases with no gene match: 5. From germline, CDR1 is SGHVS and CDR2 FQNEAQ. CDR3 loop: CASSLGQGMDYGYTF. The CDR3 nucleotides read TGTGCCAGCAGCTTGGGACAGGGTATGGACTATGGCTACACCTTC. Full variable domain (rest looked up from reference TRBV7-8 and TRBJ1-2): GAGVSQSPRYKVAKRGQDVALRCDPISGHVSLFWYQQALGQGPEFLTYFQNEAQLDKSGLPSDRFFAERPEGSVSTLKIQRTQQEDSAVYLCASSLGQGMDYGYTFGSGTRLTVV.

This clonotype was found a few times. The chain links TRBV24-1 to TRBJ2-7; D is undetermined. With 1 base removed from V and 5 bases from J, the gap between germline ends came to 2 bases. The germline CDR1 and CDR2 sequences are KGHDR and SFDVKD. The CDR3 has 11 amino acids. CDR3 DNA: TGTGCCACCAGTGATTTCCACGAGCAGTACTTC. This encodes CATSDFHEQYF.

The chain has TRBV29-1 and TRBJ2-7; the D is unclear. V was pared by 6 bases and J by 2 bases, with 20 bases between. This CDR3 region has 15 residues. Germline CDR1 and CDR2: SQVTM and ANQGSEA. CDR3 loop: CSVVRSPGTPYEQYF. CDR3 bases: TGCAGCGTCGTACGCTCCCCAGGAACACCCTACGAGCAGTACTTC.

This clonotype has just a few counts. The chain carries TRBV11-1 and TRBJ2-2; TRBD1 might be the D (6 bases). Germline V gene lookup returns CDR1 SGHAT and CDR2 FQDESV (reference sequence). The length of the CDR3 is 14 residues. Trimming cost V 2 bases and J 6 bases, with 10 bases left between them. CDR3 sequence (DNA): TGTGCCAGCAGCTTACATACAGGGTCCGGGGAGCTGTTTTTT. It specifies CASSLHTGSGELFF.